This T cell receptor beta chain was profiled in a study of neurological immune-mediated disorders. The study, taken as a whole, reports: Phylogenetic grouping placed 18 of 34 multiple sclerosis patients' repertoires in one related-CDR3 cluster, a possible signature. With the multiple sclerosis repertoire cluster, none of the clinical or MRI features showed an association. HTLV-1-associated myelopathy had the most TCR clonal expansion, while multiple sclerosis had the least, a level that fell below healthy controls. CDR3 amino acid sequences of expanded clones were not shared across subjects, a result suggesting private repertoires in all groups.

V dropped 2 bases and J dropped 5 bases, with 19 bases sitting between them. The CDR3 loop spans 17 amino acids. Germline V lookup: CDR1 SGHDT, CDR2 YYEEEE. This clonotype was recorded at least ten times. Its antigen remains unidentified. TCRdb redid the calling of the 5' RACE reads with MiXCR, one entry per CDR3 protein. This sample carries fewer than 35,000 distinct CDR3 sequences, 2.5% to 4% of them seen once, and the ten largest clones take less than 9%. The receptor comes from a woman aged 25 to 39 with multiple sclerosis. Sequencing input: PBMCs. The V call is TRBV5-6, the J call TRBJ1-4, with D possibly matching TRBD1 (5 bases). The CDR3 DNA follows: TGTGCCAGCAGCTTCAAAACCTGGGACGGAAGGAATGAAAAACTGTTTTTT. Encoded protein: CASSFKTWDGRNEKLFF.